One sample yielded the 19 T cell receptor beta chains listed below, sequenced in a study of tumor-infiltrating lymphocytes in primary liver carcinoma. Co-extracting RNA and DNA was done with 20-30 mg of unsorted bulk tissue as input. TCR beta cDNA was prepared out of around 460 ng total RNA by means of a constant-region primer. ARM-PCR was slightly modified, and three nested multiplex PCR rounds with it gave rise to the TCR beta libraries. TRBV1-TRBV30 forward primers and a C-beta reverse primer were used in the first two PCR rounds, which each ran for around 10 cycles. Each CDR3 protein is one row after TCRdb ran MiXCR on the multiplex PCR reads. The sample records about 97,000 distinct CDR3 sequences, about 63% being singletons. The specimen sequenced was liver tumor tissue from sampling region 2. Subset noted: tumor region T2, inferior pole. The receptors originated from a woman in her fifties or sixties with primary liver carcinoma and hepatitis B virus infection.

In its sample, this clonotype was seen many times. The chain is built from TRBV6-6 and TRBJ1-5; D remains ambiguous. Trimming shortened V by 6 bases and J by 9 bases, and 15 bases separated the two germline ends. There are 13 residues in the CDR3. Germline CDR1 is MNHNY and CDR2 is SVGAGI (reference sequence). CDR3 sequence reads: CASSQDPLSPQHF. Written as DNA, the CDR3 is TGTGCCAGCAGCCAAGACCCCCTTTCGCCCCAGCATTTT.

Concerning this clonotype itself: Relative to the germline gene, one junction end is altered; a read error may explain this. This rearrangement joins TRBV11-3 to TRBJ1-1; D might be TRBD1 (5 bases). CDR3 length equals 14 residues. Germline CDR1 SGHNT, CDR2 YENEEA. DNA of the CDR3: TGTGCCAGCATCTTCGGGGCAGTGAACACCGAAGCTTTCTTT. It is translated as CASIFGAVNTEAFF.

In the case of this clonotype: Compared with germline, one end of the junction differs, possibly owing to a read error. The chain combines TRBV11-2 with TRBJ2-7; 10 nucleotides align to TRBD2. Per germline, CDR1 SGHAT and CDR2 FQNNGV. The CDR3 consists of 15 residues. The CDR3 DNA reads as TGTGCCAGCAGGTTAGAGGCTAGCGGGAGCGGCGAACAGTACTTC. Protein product: CASRLEASGSGEQYF.

This clonotype was counted at least ten times. J is TRBJ2-3 and V is TRBV29-1; no clear D gene. The CDR3 consists of 14 residues. The V end lost 2 bases, the J end lost 1 base, and 10 bases lay between the germline ends. CDR1 and CDR2 from the germline V gene are SQVTM and ANQGSEA. DNA of the CDR3: TGCAGCGTTGAACGAGGTGTGGGCACAGATACGCAGTATTTT. Protein sequence: CSVERGVGTDTQYF.

This clonotype turned up a few times. The genes are TRBV28 and TRBJ1-2, with TRBD1 matching 8 bases. CDR1 and CDR2 (germline): MDHEN, SYDVKM. The CDR3 length is 14 residues. The V and J ends lost 0 bases and 4 bases, in that order; junction bases with no gene match: 1. CDR3 nucleotides: TGTGCCAGCAGTTTATGGGACAGGGCCTATGGCTACACCTTC. It specifies CASSLWDRAYGYTF.

J is TRBJ2-7 and V is TRBV11-2; tentatively, D is TRBD1 or TRBD2 (7 bases each). The CDR3 is 17 amino acids. The germline CDR1 and CDR2 sequences are SGHAT and FQNNGV. V lost 6 bases and J lost 6, with 27 bases in between. The CDR3 DNA reads as TGTGCCAGCAGAGAGCGACCAGCGGGATGCCCAGGGGGCGAGCAGTACTTC. Translating gives CASRERPAGCPGGEQYF.

Turning to this clonotype: One end of the junction is discordant with germline, which a read error may explain. The chain uses TRBV7-9 and TRBJ2-7, with D perhaps TRBD2 (6 bases). There are 15 residues in the CDR3. Germline V gives CDR1 SEHNR, CDR2 FQNEAQ (reference sequence). The CDR3 sequence is CVSSQEGGSSYEQYF. CDR3 sequence (DNA): TGTGTCAGCAGCCAGGAGGGTGGTTCTTCCTACGAGCAGTACTTC.

As regards this clonotype: Mismatch with germline at one junction end may stem from a read error. The rearrangement links TRBV4-2 to TRBJ2-3; no reliable D call. This CDR3 has 13 residues. Germline CDR1 reads LGHNA; CDR2 reads YNFKEQ. This CDR3 is CTSSSGLTDTQYF. The CDR3 nucleotides read TGTACCAGCAGCTCGGGTCTCACAGATACGCAGTATTTT.

This clonotype was detected many times. The chain is built from TRBV24-1 and TRBJ2-3; 8 positions agree with TRBD2. Per germline, CDR1 KGHDR and CDR2 SFDVKD. The CDR3 spans 16 residues. J gave up 1 base and V 5 bases, and 7 bases lay outside the gene matches. The CDR3 DNA reads TGTGCCACCAGTGGGGCGGGAGGAGGAGGCACAGATACGCAGTATTTT. The encoded protein is CATSGAGGGGTDTQYF.

In nucleotides, the CDR3 is TGCAGTGCAAAAGGGGGGGCGGTGAACACTGAAGCTTTCTTT. This encodes CSAKGGAVNTEAFF. The chain combines TRBV20-1 with TRBJ1-1, with D perhaps matching TRBD1 (6 bases). V gave up 6 bases and J gave up 0 bases, with 14 bases separating them. CDR3 length equals 14 residues. Per germline, CDR1 DFQATT and CDR2 SNEGSKA (reference sequence).

A word on this clonotype: The junction and the germline gene differ at one end; a read error may be behind it. The J gene is TRBJ2-3, the V gene TRBV28, with a tentative D call TRBD1 (5 bases). CDR1 is MDHEN, CDR2 SYDVKM, per germline. CDR3 length equals 13 residues. The CDR3 bases are TGTTCCAGCAGTTTAGGGGGCACAGATACGCAGTATTTT. Translating gives CSSSLGGTDTQYF.

In regard to this clonotype: Being one base from a much bigger clone, this may be a read error. J is TRBJ2-3 and V is TRBV5-1; 7 positions agree with TRBD2. CDR1 and CDR2 from the germline V gene are SGHRS and YFSETQ. This CDR3 region has 14 residues. The trim removed 3 bases at V and 2 bases at J, leaving 3 bases unmatched. The DNA of the CDR3 is TGCGCCAGCAGCTCGGGGGGTGCCACAGATACGCAGTATTTT. Translated: CASSSGGATDTQYF.

This chain connects TRBV28 to TRBJ2-5, with TRBD2 identical over 8 bases. Germline V lookup: CDR1 MDHEN, CDR2 SYDVKM. CDR3 length: 13 residues. Trimming removed 9 bases from V and 5 bases from J; junction bases left unmatched: 8. The CDR3 nucleotides read TGTGCCAGTAGTGGGACTAGATGGGAGACCCAGTACTTC. The encoded protein is CASSGTRWETQYF.

Comment on this clonotype: One end of the junction is discordant with germline, which a read error may explain. The J gene is TRBJ2-3, the V gene TRBV6-6, with D possibly TRBD1 on 5 matching bases. Germline-derived CDR1 and CDR2 are MNHNY and SVGAGI (reference sequence). The CDR3 has 13 amino acids. CDR3 sequence: CASRGVGLDTHYF. The CDR3 coding sequence is TGTGCCAGCAGAGGCGTGGGGCTTGATACGCACTATTTT.

Regarding this clonotype: One end of the junction varies from germline; a read error may be responsible. The V gene is TRBV5-6, the J gene TRBJ2-3; D remains ambiguous. This CDR3 comprises 15 residues. The V gene's germline CDR1 is SGHDT and CDR2 YYEEEE. The CDR3 is CASSAGPTSTDTQYF. Written as DNA, the CDR3 is TGTGCGAGCAGCGCCGGACCCACTAGCACAGATACGCAGTATTTT.

Note on this clonotype: This may be a read error, as it is one base from a much larger clone. The genes are TRBV6-1 and TRBJ2-7; 7 bases line up with TRBD2. CDR1 MNHNS and CDR2 SASEGT come from the germline V gene. The CDR3 totals 14 residues. For the CDR3, the DNA is TGTGCCAGCACCAGCGGGGCCAGGACCTACGAGCTGTACTTC. It codes for CASTSGARTYELYF.

This clonotype came up a few times. This clone may be a read error of a much larger clone one base away. This rearrangement joins TRBV6-5 to TRBJ2-3; 8 bases map to TRBD1. CDR3 length: 15 residues. Germline-derived CDR1 and CDR2 are MNHEY and SVGAGI. CDR3 residues: CTSSYRAGGMDTQYF. The CDR3 DNA is TGTACCAGCAGTTACAGGGCAGGGGGCATGGATACGCAGTATTTT.

This clonotype occurred many times. This sequence joins TRBV5-5 and TRBJ2-3; TRBD2 matches at 7 bases. V shed 0 bases and J 6 bases; nucleotides not matched to a gene: 10. This CDR3 region has 16 residues. CDR1 SGHKS and CDR2 YYEKEE come from the germline V gene (reference sequence). The CDR3 coding sequence is TGTGCCAGCAGCTTGGGCGTTGCGGGAGTGGCCGATACGCAGTATTTT. Encoded protein: CASSLGVAGVADTQYF.

Note on this clonotype: Because it lacks the conserved phenylalanine or tryptophan at the end, this CDR3 is likely a read error. The DNA is omitted, as the CDR3 cannot be located on it reliably, and the CDR3 follows TCRdb's listing. The chain uses TRBV11-2 and TRBJ2-1; whether TRBD1, the table's D call, matches the DNA was not checked. The CDR3 extends over 17 residues, inclusive of both ends. The germline gives CDR1 SGHAT, CDR2 FQNNGV. This chain's CDR3 is CASSLRRGQRFYNEQSL.